The source of this TCR beta chain is a study of shared clonotypes between healthy human individuals. A note on this clone: The sample holds other DNA sequences that translate to the same CDR3.

Per the germline V gene, CDR1 is MNHNS and CDR2 is SASEGT. V was trimmed by 6 bases and J by 2 bases, leaving 2 bases between them. The CDR3 has 11 amino acids. The naive CD8 subset, CD45RO-negative cells positively selected for CCR7, excluded terminally differentiated effector memory CD45RA+ cells. The assay was immunoSEQ multiplex PCR, and TCRdb's table has in-frame clones only and misses some. Among around 1.9 million clones, around 93% were seen once, and the ten largest hold about 1.7%. The TCR was taken from a man between 18 and 29 years old in good health. Some clones in this sample may be carry-over from other donors' samples. The chain links TRBV6-1 to TRBJ1-3; D unclear. Sequenced material: naive CD8+ T cells from PBMCs. Here the CDR3 reads CASRAGNTIYF. The CDR3 region has the DNA TGTGCCAGCAGGGCTGGAAACACCATATATTTT.